This T cell receptor beta chain was identified in a study of T cell repertoires in cytomegalovirus infection. TCRdb re-derived calls from the reads in MiXCR, one entry per CDR3 protein. The table shows some 100,000 distinct CDR3 sequences, with about 22% occurring only once. This clonotype was counted ten times or more. The specimen sequenced was CD8+ T cells from PBMCs. The receptor's source is a human donor in good health (CMV status not recorded). Some clones in this sample may be carry-over from other donors' samples.

The CDR3 nucleotides are TGTGCCAGCAGCCACCGGGACGGGCAGTTCTTC. It codes for CASSHRDGQFF. This rearrangement joins TRBV7-2 to TRBJ2-1; D is perhaps TRBD1 or TRBD2 (5 bases each). The V gene's germline CDR1 is SGHTA and CDR2 FQGNSA. The CDR3 is 11 residues long. V gave up 5 bases and J gave up 12 bases, with 11 bases separating them.